This TCR beta chain was sequenced for a study of shared clonotypes between healthy human individuals. Study-level findings and limits: Generation probability values for non-shared clonotypes were lower than those for clonotypes shared by all four donors. Memory subsets generally showed lower estimated richness than naive subsets.

Points on this clone: Antigen: not known.

The CDR3 has 14 residues. Germline loops: CDR1 MGHDK, CDR2 SYGVNS. J lost 2 bases, V lost 7 bases, and 8 bases had no gene match. The assay was immunoSEQ multiplex PCR, and TCRdb's table has in-frame clones only and misses some. Counted here are a few million clones, approximately 93% occurring once; the ten biggest clones make up 0.3% to 0.4%. The sample consisted of naive CD4+ T cells from PBMCs. Subset meaning: CD45RA+ positively selected. The V call is TRBV25-1, the J call TRBJ2-7; 7 bases are shared with TRBD1. The TCR sequence derives from a man between 18 and 35 years old in good health. Some clones in this sample may be carry-over from other donors' samples. Here the CDR3 reads CASKNDRVPYEQYF. CDR3 coding DNA: TGTGCCAGCAAAAATGACAGGGTCCCCTACGAGCAGTACTTC.